The clone carrying this T cell receptor beta chain was seen a few times. Its antigen is not known. The CDR3 contains 14 residues. Trimming at V came to 10 bases and at J to 1 base, leaving 7 bases not matched to a gene. The sample comes from a study of T-cell memory formation after mild COVID-19. Whole-study results and caveats: CM and EM subsets held most contracting CD4+ clones; EMRA held CD8+ ones. Day 15 to 85 contracting clones showed balanced CD4/CD8; day 15 to 37 expanders favored CD4+.

5'RACE with constant-segment primers yielded barcoded, UMI-tagged TCR alpha and TCR beta cDNA libraries. MiXCR was run by TCRdb on the 5' RACE reads, yielding one entry per CDR3 protein. The sample holds roughly 48,000 distinct CDR3 sequences; 27% are singletons and the top ten take 40% to 50%. This receptor was taken from a man between 18 and 35 years old who had mild COVID-19 (a few samples of this study predate the infection). Cell type and time point are not known. Sequenced material: PBMCs or a T cell subset sorted from them (not recorded which). The chain joins TRBV12-3 or TRBV12-4 to TRBJ1-1; 9 bases fit TRBD1. The CDR3 loop is CATLSGQGNTEAFF. The CDR3 coding sequence is TGTGCCACCCTTTCGGGACAGGGGAACACTGAAGCTTTCTTT.